The 30 T cell receptor beta chains given below trace back to one sample, sequenced in a study of blood T cell repertoires in COVID-19. Data came from immunoSEQ multiplex PCR; TCRdb stores just in-frame clones and leaves some out. The sample has approximately 190,000 clones; approximately 84% are singletons. The specimen was peripheral blood. The receptors here all came from a woman aged 70-85 years with active or convalescent COVID-19.

The genes are TRBV6-5 and TRBJ1-2, with 8 nucleotides matching TRBD1. J lost 4 bases, V lost 2 bases, and 6 bases had no gene match. Germline V gives CDR1 MNHEY, CDR2 SVGAGI. The CDR3 spans 15 residues. The CDR3: CASSYHPGQGYGYTF. CDR3 coding DNA: TGTGCCAGCAGTTACCACCCTGGACAGGGCTATGGCTACACCTTC.

Points on this clone: The same CDR3 is also encoded by other DNA sequences in this sample. The CDR3 DNA sequence: TGCGCCAGCAGCTTGGCCAGTGGTACCGGGGAGCTGTTTTTT. Translation gives CASSLASGTGELFF. The V gene is TRBV5-1, the J gene TRBJ2-2; D is unresolved. The CDR3 totals 14 residues. Per germline, CDR1 SGHRS and CDR2 YFSETQ. V was pared by 0 bases and J by 5 bases, with 8 bases between.

The rearrangement links TRBV11-2 to TRBJ1-3; D remains ambiguous. Germline-derived CDR1 and CDR2 are SGHAT and FQNNGV. This CDR3 is built from 16 residues. V was cut by 1 base and J by 0 bases, with 10 bases left in between. The chain's CDR3 is CASSLVYRSSGNTIYF. CDR3 nucleotides: TGTGCCAGCAGCTTAGTGTATCGGAGCTCTGGAAACACCATATATTTT.

This clone was counted only a few times. V and J are TRBV28 and TRBJ2-3, with a possible D match to TRBD2 (5 bases). V dropped 3 bases and J dropped 4 bases, with 14 bases sitting between them. The length of the CDR3 is 15 residues. The V gene's germline CDR1 is MDHEN and CDR2 SYDVKM. CDR3 protein: CASSLTGRGPDTQYF. The CDR3, as DNA: TGTGCCAGCAGTTTGACTGGACGCGGGCCAGATACGCAGTATTTT.

The V call is TRBV30, the J call TRBJ1-1, with 8 bases that match TRBD1. The CDR3 runs to 13 residues. The V segment lost 5 bases and the J segment 1 base; nucleotides outside the gene matches: 3. Per the germline V gene, CDR1 is GTSNPN and CDR2 is SVGIG (reference sequence). CDR3 residues: CAWRTGTNTEAFF. The CDR3 nucleotides are TGTGCCTGGCGGACAGGGACGAACACTGAAGCTTTCTTT. Supplemented by reference TRBV30 and TRBJ1-1, the full variable domain reads SQTIHQWPATLVQPVGSPLSLECTVEGTSNPNLYWYRQAAGRGLQLLFYSVGIGQISSEVPQNLSASRPQDRQFILSSKKLLLSDSGFYLCAWRTGTNTEAFFGQGTRLTVV.

The chain recombines TRBV29-1 with TRBJ2-1; 14 nucleotides agree with TRBD2. In germline, CDR1 is SQVTM, CDR2 ANQGSEA. V lost 6 bases to trimming and J lost 9 bases; unmatched junction nucleotides: 7. The CDR3 totals 14 residues. The CDR3 here is CSVGKGLAGVEQFF. In nucleotides, the CDR3 is TGCAGCGTGGGGAAGGGACTAGCGGGAGTTGAGCAGTTCTTC.

The gene calls are TRBV11-2 and TRBJ1-5; TRBD1 agrees at 8 bases. Trimming cost V 3 bases and J 3 bases; bases outside gene matches: 4. In germline, CDR1 is SGHAT, CDR2 FQNNGV. The CDR3 is made up of 15 amino acids. In DNA, the CDR3 is TGTGCCAGCAGCTTGGGACAGGAAACCAATCAGCCCCAGCATTTT. This codes for CASSLGQETNQPQHF.

The V call is TRBV7-9, the J call TRBJ1-1, with 10 bases matching TRBD1. Unmatched junction bases numbered 10, after V lost 4 bases and J lost 2 bases. Germline values: CDR1 SEHNR, CDR2 FQNEAQ (reference sequence). The CDR3 contains 17 residues. The CDR3 sequence is CASSSDRGRISNTEAFF. The CDR3 DNA reads TGTGCCAGCAGCTCCGACAGGGGGCGGATCAGTAACACTGAAGCTTTCTTT.

This chain connects TRBV3-1 (or the pseudogene TRBV3-2) to TRBJ2-3; D is undetermined. The ends were cut back, 2 bases at V and 11 bases at J, with 8 bases in the middle. The CDR3 spans 11 residues. Germline V gene lookup returns CDR1 LGHDT and CDR2 YNNKEL (reference sequence). The CDR3 sequence: CASSQTSMQYF. The CDR3 DNA sequence: TGTGCCAGCAGCCAAACATCCATGCAGTATTTT.

The rearrangement joins TRBV4-1 to TRBJ2-2, with D possibly TRBD2 on 7 matching bases. Germline V gene sequence: CDR1 MGHRA, CDR2 YSYEKL. V lost 0 bases and J 4 bases, leaving 18 bases between the germline ends. The CDR3 loop spans 18 amino acids. The chain's CDR3 is CASSQDVPEGGGTGELFF. CDR3 DNA sequence: TGCGCCAGCAGCCAAGATGTGCCCGAGGGAGGGGGCACCGGGGAGCTGTTTTTT.

CDR3 sequence: CASSRGLVQPSTAKNIQYF. CDR3 DNA: TGTGCCAGCAGCCGGGGACTAGTCCAACCATCCACAGCCAAAAACATTCAGTACTTC. The chain employs TRBV5-6 and TRBJ2-4, with 8 bases identical to TRBD2. The CDR3 is made up of 19 amino acids. Germline V CDR1 and CDR2: SGHDT, YYEEEE. Trimming took 4 bases from V and 0 from J; bases not matched to a gene: 15.

A single count supports this clone. The chain uses TRBV9 and TRBJ2-2; 7 nucleotides align to TRBD2. CDR3 length equals 15 residues. From germline, CDR1 is SGDLS and CDR2 YYNGEE. The ends lost 2 bases at V and 3 bases at J; junction bases unmatched: 4. The CDR3 loop is CASSVGGDYTGELFF. The CDR3 region has the DNA TGTGCCAGCAGCGTTGGGGGGGATTACACCGGGGAGCTGTTTTTT.

The rearrangement joins TRBV19 to TRBJ1-5, with no clear D. Germline V CDR1 and CDR2: LNHDA, SQIVND (reference sequence). This CDR3 is built from 13 residues. V lost 6 bases, J lost 4 bases, and 10 bases lay in between. The CDR3 DNA sequence: TGTGCCAGTAGGGGCGGGTCGAATCAGCCCCAGCATTTT. Translating gives CASRGGSNQPQHF.

The chain joins TRBV19 to TRBJ2-2; D not certain. The V and J ends lost 8 bases and 4 bases respectively, with 11 bases between them. The CDR3 sequence is 13 residues long. Germline CDR1 is LNHDA and CDR2 is SQIVND (reference sequence). The CDR3 here is CASGGRGTGELFF. Written as DNA, the CDR3 is TGTGCCAGTGGTGGTCGCGGCACCGGGGAGCTGTTTTTT.

This rearrangement joins TRBV4-2 to TRBJ1-2; D is perhaps TRBD1 (6 bases). The CDR3 is made up of 15 amino acids. CDR1 is LGHNA, CDR2 YNFKEQ, per germline. Trimming removed 0 bases from V and 2 bases from J, with 10 bases in between. Here the CDR3 reads CASSQEGGRNYGYTF. CDR3 bases: TGTGCCAGCAGCCAAGAAGGGGGAAGGAACTATGGCTACACCTTC.

The chain has TRBV6-1 and TRBJ2-5; unclear D gene. The CDR3 sequence is 14 residues long. V was pared by 5 bases and J by 2 bases, with 12 bases between. Per germline, CDR1 MNHNS and CDR2 SASEGT. The chain's CDR3 is CASSSRQIQETQYF. The CDR3, as DNA: TGTGCCAGCAGTTCGAGGCAGATACAAGAGACCCAGTACTTC.

The chain recombines TRBV27 with TRBJ2-7, with TRBD2 as a possible D gene (6 bases). The CDR3 covers 13 residues. Per the germline V gene, CDR1 is MNHEY and CDR2 is SMNVEV (reference sequence). Deletions cut 2 bases from V and 3 bases from J, with 8 bases between. This chain's CDR3 is CASSLTGGYEQYF. The CDR3 region has the DNA TGTGCCAGCAGTTTAACCGGGGGCTACGAGCAGTACTTC.

The CDR3 DNA sequence: TGCGCCAGCAGCTTAGGGACTAGCGGGGTGAGCTCCTACGAGCAGTACTTC. Protein sequence: CASSLGTSGVSSYEQYF. The chain has TRBV5-1 and TRBJ2-7; 13 bases map to TRBD2. With 2 bases clipped from V and 0 bases from J, the junction kept 5 bases outside the gene matches. In germline, CDR1 is SGHRS, CDR2 YFSETQ. This CDR3 contains 17 residues.

V gene TRBV27 combines with J gene TRBJ1-1, with a tentative D call TRBD1 (6 bases). The V gene lost 5 bases and the J gene lost 8 bases, with 18 bases spanning the gap. Looked up from germline, CDR1 is MNHEY and CDR2 is SMNVEV (reference sequence). The CDR3 covers 14 residues. CDR3 loop: CASSPYGTMEEAFF. The CDR3 region has the DNA TGTGCCAGCAGTCCCTACGGGACAATGGAAGAAGCTTTCTTT.

The chain is built from TRBV19 and TRBJ2-1; the match to TRBD1 covers 7 bases. The length of the CDR3 is 13 residues. After removal of 6 bases from V and 6 bases from J, the junction contained 5 bases not matched to a gene. Germline V gene data show CDR1 as LNHDA and CDR2 as SQIVND (reference sequence). CDR3 in DNA: TGTGCCAGTAGCATCCAGGGGGTCAATGAGCAGTTCTTC. This gives the protein CASSIQGVNEQFF. Drawing the rest from reference TRBV19 and TRBJ2-1, the complete variable domain is DGGITQSPKYLFRKEGQNVTLSCEQNLNHDAMYWYRQDPGQGLRLIYYSQIVNDFQKGDIAEGYSVSREKKESFPLTVTSAQKNPTAFYLCASSIQGVNEQFFGPGTRLTVL.

The chain uses TRBV5-6 and TRBJ1-6, with TRBD1 matching 10 bases. The V and J ends lost 4 bases and 8 bases, in that order; junction bases with no gene match: 9. The germline V gene has CDR1 SGHDT and CDR2 YYEEEE. The CDR3 is 16 amino acids. The CDR3 region is CASSPRQGAIDSPLHF. CDR3 nucleotides: TGTGCCAGCAGCCCTCGACAGGGGGCTATTGATTCACCCCTCCACTTT.

The chain couples TRBV18 to TRBJ2-5; weak D call: TRBD1 (6 bases). Trimming left V 6 bases short and J 5 bases short, with 19 bases between. CDR3 size: 15 residues. Germline-derived CDR1 and CDR2 are KGHSH and LQKENI. CDR3 nucleotides: TGTGCCAGCTCGCGAGGAGCAGGGGTCGGGGAGACCCAGTACTTC. It is translated as CASSRGAGVGETQYF.

The chain is built from TRBV2 and TRBJ1-6; tentatively, D is TRBD1 (6 bases). Germline loops: CDR1 SNHLY, CDR2 FYNNEI. This CDR3 region has 13 residues. V shed 8 bases and J shed 5 bases, with 10 bases lying between them. The CDR3 loop is CASRTDNNSPLHF. The CDR3 DNA sequence: TGTGCCAGCCGGACAGACAATAATTCACCCCTCCACTTT.

The rearrangement links TRBV9 to TRBJ2-1, with TRBD2 matching over 9 bases. Trimming took 4 bases from V and 8 from J; bases not matched to a gene: 7. This CDR3 has 14 amino acids. Germline assignment: CDR1 SGDLS and CDR2 YYNGEE. CDR3 sequence: CASSSPGLAHEQFF. The CDR3 DNA is TGTGCCAGCAGCTCGCCGGGACTAGCCCATGAGCAGTTCTTC.

Details on this clone: In the same sample, other DNA sequences code for this CDR3. The V and J genes are TRBV7-2 and TRBJ2-1; 9 positions match TRBD1. V shed 4 bases, J shed 10 bases, and the junction held 5 bases outside the gene matches. Per germline, CDR1 SGHTA and CDR2 FQGNSA. The CDR3 consists of 13 residues. For the CDR3, the DNA is TGTGCCAGCAGCTCTAACAGGGGGCAGGAGCAGTTCTTC. Encoded protein: CASSSNRGQEQFF.

This sequence joins TRBV12-3 or TRBV12-4 and TRBJ1-5; 9 bases are a match to TRBD1. V was pared by 6 bases and J by 10 bases, with 7 bases of the junction left unmatched. The CDR3 runs 13 residues. The CDR3 sequence is CASRSDRGSPQHF. CDR3 nucleotides: TGTGCCAGCAGATCCGACAGGGGGAGCCCCCAGCATTTT.

The chain combines TRBV18 with TRBJ2-7; a weak D match, TRBD1 (6 bases). From germline, CDR1 is KGHSH and CDR2 LQKENI. The length of the CDR3 is 13 residues. V was cut by 4 bases and J by 5 bases, with 12 bases left in between. The CDR3 loop reads CASSLTGLDEQYF. The DNA for the CDR3 is TGTGCCAGCTCACTGACAGGCCTCGACGAGCAGTACTTC.

This clone was detected a few times. Distinct nucleotide sequences in the sample also encode this CDR3. DNA of the CDR3: TGTGCCACCAGTGATCCCCGGGACAGAACCTACGAGCAGTACTTC. It yields the protein CATSDPRDRTYEQYF. The chain recombines TRBV24-1 with TRBJ2-7; 7 nucleotides align to TRBD1. Germline loops: CDR1 KGHDR, CDR2 SFDVKD. There are 15 residues in the CDR3. The V and J ends lost 3 bases and 2 bases, in that order; junction bases with no gene match: 6.

This clone was observed a few times. The V call is TRBV5-5, the J call TRBJ2-3; 8 nucleotides line up with TRBD2. The trim removed 6 bases at V and 4 bases at J, leaving 16 bases unmatched. The CDR3 covers 17 residues. The germline CDR1 and CDR2 sequences are SGHKS and YYEKEE (reference sequence). The CDR3 sequence: CASIPFGSGGRPDTQYF. In DNA, the CDR3 is TGTGCCAGCATCCCGTTCGGGTCGGGAGGGCGGCCAGATACGCAGTATTTT.

The chain carries TRBV24-1 and TRBJ2-7, with D possibly matching TRBD1 (5 bases). Germline assignment: CDR1 KGHDR and CDR2 SFDVKD. This CDR3 is 15 amino acids long. Trimming left V 2 bases short and J 2 bases short, with 12 bases between. CDR3 sequence (DNA): TGTGCCACCAGTGATTCCGACAGAGAGACCTACGAGCAGTACTTC. Protein product: CATSDSDRETYEQYF.